The clone carrying this T cell receptor (beta chain) has a count of ten or more. The antigen is undetermined. This entry belongs to a study of T cell repertoires in cytomegalovirus infection. Study-wide background: Public TCR beta signature analysis indicated the presence of both CMV infection and matching HLA type.

General study results and limits: Clonotype analysis showed dominance of the ex vivo response by HLA-C-restricted CMV-specific TCR beta clonotypes.

TCRdb reanalysed the reads using MiXCR and keeps one entry per CDR3 protein. Of 450,000 to 650,000 distinct CDR3 sequences listed, around 27% are singletons. The sequence was obtained from a human donor in good health (CMV status not recorded). Some clones in this sample may be carry-over from other donors' samples. Sequences were obtained from PBMCs.

The CDR3 DNA reads TGTGCCAGCAGTTTCTTTTCAGGTTCAGGGGGCTACACCTTC. The encoded protein is CASSFFSGSGGYTF. The gene calls are TRBV12-3 or TRBV12-4 and TRBJ1-2; possibly TRBD1 for D (5 bases). The length of the CDR3 is 14 residues. Trimming shortened V by 3 bases and J by 8 bases, and 16 bases separated the two germline ends.